The 29 T cell receptor beta chains listed next were all sequenced from one sample in a study of cytomegalovirus exposure and HLA in healthy donors. 13 Jbeta primers and 60 Vbeta primers were used for the PCR. Generated by immunoSEQ multiplex PCR, the TCRdb table keeps only in-frame clones and is missing some. The sample yields over 80,000 clones, nearly 80% seen once. Sequenced sample: PBMCs. Every receptor here comes from a female donor in good health and CMV-seronegative.

The chain couples TRBV27 to TRBJ2-3; TRBD1 might be the D (6 bases). This CDR3 has 16 residues. Germline V gene sequence: CDR1 MNHEY, CDR2 SMNVEV (reference sequence). V dropped 1 base and J dropped 0 bases, with 11 bases sitting between them. In DNA, the CDR3 is TGTGCCAGCAGTTTATTGGGACACTTTAGCACAGATACGCAGTATTTT. It encodes CASSLLGHFSTDTQYF.

In its sample, this clone was seen a few times. V and J are TRBV4-1 and TRBJ2-1, with 13 bases lining up with TRBD2. V lost 4 bases and J lost 0; bases outside the gene matches: 3. The CDR3 consists of 17 residues. Germline V gene lookup returns CDR1 MGHRA and CDR2 YSYEKL. The DNA of the CDR3 is TGCGCCAGCAGCCCTTGGACTAGCGGGAGCTCCTACAATGAGCAGTTCTTC. Protein: CASSPWTSGSSYNEQFF.

The genes are TRBV6-4 and TRBJ2-1; TRBD2 agrees at 13 bases. Trimming removed 2 bases from V and 8 bases from J; junction bases left unmatched: 9. Germline CDR1 MRHNA, CDR2 SNTAGT. There are 17 residues in the CDR3. CDR3 sequence reads: CASSDPIRLAGGDEQFF. DNA for the CDR3: TGTGCCAGCAGTGACCCGATTCGACTAGCGGGAGGTGATGAGCAGTTCTTC.

A few counts support this clone. V usage is TRBV6-5 and J usage is TRBJ1-6; TRBD1 aligns across 7 bases. J was trimmed by 8 bases and V by 6 bases; bases with no gene match: 7. CDR1 and CDR2 (germline): MNHEY, SVGAGI. The CDR3 has 14 amino acids. The CDR3 region has the DNA TGTGCCAGCAGCAGCCGGGACAGATATTCACCCCTCCACTTT. Protein sequence: CASSSRDRYSPLHF.

The chain uses TRBV6-6 and TRBJ2-1, with D maybe TRBD2 (6 bases). This CDR3 comprises 14 residues. V shed 4 bases and J shed 6 bases, with 13 bases lying between them. Germline V gene data show CDR1 as MNHNY and CDR2 as SVGAGI (reference sequence). DNA for the CDR3: TGTGCCAGCAGTTGGACTACAGCTACCAATGAGCAGTTCTTC. Amino acids: CASSWTTATNEQFF.

The rearrangement joins TRBV9 to TRBJ2-7; D is possibly TRBD2 (6 bases). The V gene lost 3 bases and the J gene lost 0 bases, with 13 bases spanning the gap. This CDR3 region has 15 residues. Germline CDR1 reads SGDLS; CDR2 reads YYNGEE. The CDR3 region has the DNA TGTGCCAGCAGCGCCTTATGGGACTCCTCCTACGAGCAGTACTTC. Protein sequence: CASSALWDSSYEQYF.

This clone has just one count. V gene TRBV29-1 combines with J gene TRBJ2-6; D is perhaps TRBD2 (6 bases). Deletions cut 2 bases from V and 0 bases from J, with 11 bases between. Germline loops: CDR1 SQVTM, CDR2 ANQGSEA. The CDR3 has 16 residues. The CDR3 region is CSVERDLDSGANVLTF. CDR3 nucleotides: TGCAGCGTTGAAAGGGACTTGGACTCTGGGGCCAACGTCCTGACTTTC.

The chain carries TRBV4-2 and TRBJ2-7; 13 bases fit TRBD2. This CDR3 is built from 18 residues. The junction had 6 bases not matched to a gene; V was cut back by 1 base and J by 0 bases. The germline V gene encodes CDR1 LGHNA and CDR2 YNFKEQ. CDR3 sequence (DNA): TGTGCCAGCAGCCAAGGACTAGCGGGGGGACCTGCCTCCTACGAGCAGTACTTC. Protein product: CASSQGLAGGPASYEQYF.

The count of this clone is one. This chain uses TRBV5-1 with TRBJ2-3; a possible D gene is TRBD1 (6 bases). V was clipped by 6 bases and J by 0 bases, with 11 bases between them. The CDR3 extends over 14 amino acids. CDR1 is SGHRS and CDR2 is YFSETQ in the germline V gene. CDR3 sequence (DNA): TGCGCCAGCACCTCCGGGACAAGCACAGATACGCAGTATTTT. Encoded protein: CASTSGTSTDTQYF.

The chain joins TRBV5-1 to TRBJ1-3, with D uncertain. Trimming removed 0 bases at V and 6 bases at J, with 13 bases between. Germline CDR1 SGHRS, CDR2 YFSETQ. The CDR3 sequence is 15 residues long. CDR3 residues: CASSLDVSDPNTIYF. CDR3 DNA sequence: TGCGCCAGCAGCTTGGATGTCAGCGACCCAAACACCATATATTTT.

The V call is TRBV2, the J call TRBJ2-7, with TRBD1 identical over 7 bases. Looked up from germline, CDR1 is SNHLY and CDR2 is FYNNEI. The ends lost 1 base at V and 4 bases at J; junction bases unmatched: 4. This CDR3 is built from 14 residues. The DNA for the CDR3 is TGTGCCAGCAGTGAAGGCGACAGGGATTACGAGCAGTACTTC. It encodes CASSEGDRDYEQYF.

The chain combines TRBV2 with TRBJ2-7, with TRBD2 matching 13 bases. Trimming removed 4 bases from V and 0 bases from J; junction bases left unmatched: 6. This CDR3 has 17 amino acids. CDR1 SNHLY and CDR2 FYNNEI come from the germline V gene. In DNA form, the CDR3 reads TGTGCCAGCAGTGTTTTACTAGCGGGGGGGCCCTCCTACGAGCAGTACTTC. Its protein product is CASSVLLAGGPSYEQYF.

V gene TRBV10-3 combines with J gene TRBJ2-3; TRBD2 matches at 7 bases. The germline CDR1 and CDR2 sequences are ENHRY and SYGVKD. This CDR3 has 13 residues. Losses at the gene ends were 5 bases for V and 6 bases for J; bases not matched to a gene: 5. CDR3 protein: CAISSQGGDTQYF. CDR3 nucleotide sequence: TGTGCCATCAGTAGCCAGGGAGGGGATACGCAGTATTTT.

The genes are TRBV5-1 and TRBJ1-1, with 8 bases lining up with TRBD1. Per the germline V gene, CDR1 is SGHRS and CDR2 is YFSETQ. The trim removed 1 base at V and 5 bases at J, leaving 1 base unmatched. The CDR3 has 13 amino acids. CDR3 loop: CASSLTGGTEAFF. The CDR3 bases are TGCGCCAGCAGCTTGACAGGGGGAACTGAAGCTTTCTTT.

The rearrangement uses TRBV28 and TRBJ2-1; the match to TRBD2 covers 11 bases. The ends lost 6 bases at V and 0 bases at J; junction bases unmatched: 4. From germline, CDR1 is MDHEN and CDR2 SYDVKM. The CDR3 runs to 16 residues. The CDR3, as DNA: TGTGCCAGCAGACCGGGACTAGCGGCCTCCTACAATGAGCAGTTCTTC. It encodes CASRPGLAASYNEQFF.

The rearrangement joins TRBV5-4 to TRBJ2-6, with 10 bases that match TRBD1. Losses at the gene ends were 4 bases for V and 4 bases for J; bases not matched to a gene: 8. The CDR3 spans 17 residues. The germline V gene encodes CDR1 SGHNT and CDR2 YYREEE (reference sequence). CDR3 sequence (DNA): TGTGCCAGCAGCCGGAGACAGGGGGCGCCAGGGGCCAACGTCCTGACTTTC. As protein: CASSRRQGAPGANVLTF.

This chain joins TRBV10-2 and TRBJ1-5; D is perhaps TRBD1 (5 bases). The CDR3 has 16 residues. V lost 3 bases and J lost 0, with 12 bases in between. Per the germline V gene, CDR1 is WSHSY and CDR2 is SAAADI. The CDR3 protein is CASSDYDRISNQPQHF. In nucleotides, the CDR3 is TGCGCCAGCAGTGATTATGACAGAATTAGCAATCAGCCCCAGCATTTT.

The rearrangement uses TRBV5-6 and TRBJ1-2, with D perhaps matching TRBD1 (5 bases). Looked up from germline, CDR1 is SGHDT and CDR2 is YYEEEE. The CDR3 has 13 residues. V gave up 2 bases and J gave up 5 bases, with 10 bases separating them. The CDR3: CASSLPGDYGYTF. The CDR3 DNA reads TGTGCCAGCAGCTTACCGGGGGATTATGGCTACACCTTC.

V and J are TRBV28 and TRBJ2-3, with 10 bases lining up with TRBD1. In germline, CDR1 is MDHEN, CDR2 SYDVKM. The CDR3 is made up of 14 amino acids. The V segment lost 0 bases and the J segment 7 bases; nucleotides outside the gene matches: 1. CDR3 residues: CASSLWTGGNTQYF. Written as DNA, the CDR3 is TGTGCCAGCAGTTTATGGACAGGGGGCAATACGCAGTATTTT.

This chain joins TRBV4-1 and TRBJ1-2; D not certain. This CDR3 comprises 15 residues. Trimming took 2 bases from V and 7 from J, leaving 17 bases between them. Germline CDR1 MGHRA, CDR2 YSYEKL. The CDR3 protein is CASSQPTGRVRGYTF. For the CDR3, the DNA is TGCGCCAGCAGCCAACCCACGGGGAGGGTTCGTGGCTACACCTTC.

The table lists this clone with a few counts. This chain links TRBV6-5 with TRBJ1-1, with 7 bases identical to TRBD1. Germline V lookup: CDR1 MNHEY, CDR2 SVGAGI. J lost 4 bases, V lost 4 bases, and 9 bases had no gene match. The CDR3 has 15 residues. CDR3 residues: CASSSKTGTPTEAFF. The CDR3 nucleotides read TGTGCCAGCAGTTCGAAGACAGGGACACCCACTGAAGCTTTCTTT.

The V gene is TRBV5-4, the J gene TRBJ2-5, with D possibly TRBD1 on 5 matching bases. V was pared by 4 bases and J by 1 base, with 8 bases between. The CDR3 totals 13 residues. Germline CDR1 and CDR2: SGHNT and YYREEE (reference sequence). For the CDR3, the DNA is TGTGCCAGCAGCCAAGACAGCCAAGAGACCCAGTACTTC. This sequence encodes CASSQDSQETQYF.

Here the CDR3 reads CATSRDLGRTDTQYF. In DNA, the CDR3 is TGTGCCACCAGCAGAGATCTGGGCAGAACAGATACGCAGTATTTT. V is TRBV15 and J is TRBJ2-3; D gene ambiguous. Germline values: CDR1 LNHNV, CDR2 YYDKDF (reference sequence). V lost 0 bases and J lost 3, with 10 bases in between. The CDR3 sequence is 15 residues long.

The chain combines TRBV7-9 with TRBJ2-2; D not certain. Trimming cost V 6 bases and J 1 base, with 9 bases left between them. There are 14 residues in the CDR3. Germline CDR1 SEHNR, CDR2 FQNEAQ (reference sequence). CDR3 nucleotide sequence: TGTGCCAGCAGGGCATCCGTGAACACCGGGGAGCTGTTTTTT. Translating it yields CASRASVNTGELFF.

The CDR3 spells CASSRLAGGETQYF. Written as DNA, the CDR3 is TGTGCCAGCAGCCGACTAGCGGGGGGAGAGACCCAGTACTTC. The gene calls are TRBV2 and TRBJ2-5; TRBD2 matches 13 bases. Losses at the gene ends were 6 bases for V and 4 bases for J; bases not matched to a gene: 2. This CDR3 region has 14 residues. Germline V CDR1 and CDR2: SNHLY, FYNNEI.

The chain is built from TRBV2 and TRBJ1-2; a weak D match, TRBD1 (6 bases). Between the trimmed V and J ends, which lost 2 bases and 7 bases, there was a span of 14 bases. CDR1 SNHLY and CDR2 FYNNEI come from the germline V gene. The CDR3 has 14 residues. The CDR3: CASSERGGAGGYTF. DNA of the CDR3: TGTGCCAGCAGTGAAAGGGGGGGCGCGGGTGGCTACACCTTC.

This clone was counted once. V is TRBV25-1 and J is TRBJ1-2; the D gene is possibly TRBD1 (5 bases). V was shortened by 6 bases and J by 2 bases, with 10 bases between the two germline ends. The CDR3 is made up of 13 amino acids. Germline V gives CDR1 MGHDK, CDR2 SYGVNS. The CDR3 protein is CASRDQGNYGYTF. The CDR3 DNA reads TGTGCCAGCAGAGACCAGGGAAACTATGGCTACACCTTC.

The CDR3 loop is CSALRGNEQFF. The CDR3 nucleotides are TGCAGTGCTCTTAGGGGTAATGAGCAGTTCTTC. The chain has TRBV20-1 and TRBJ2-1, with D possibly being TRBD1 (5 bases). V was shortened by 5 bases and J by 7 bases, with 9 bases between the two germline ends. The CDR3 length is 11 residues. Germline V lookup: CDR1 DFQATT, CDR2 SNEGSKA (reference sequence).

The genes are TRBV6-5 and TRBJ1-2; TRBD1 matches 8 bases. The CDR3 runs 14 residues. Germline V CDR1 and CDR2: MNHEY, SVGAGI. J was trimmed by 7 bases and V by 6 bases; bases with no gene match: 10. The CDR3 loop is CASSPTQGAGGYTF. The CDR3 DNA sequence: TGTGCCAGCAGCCCAACCCAGGGGGCAGGTGGCTACACCTTC.